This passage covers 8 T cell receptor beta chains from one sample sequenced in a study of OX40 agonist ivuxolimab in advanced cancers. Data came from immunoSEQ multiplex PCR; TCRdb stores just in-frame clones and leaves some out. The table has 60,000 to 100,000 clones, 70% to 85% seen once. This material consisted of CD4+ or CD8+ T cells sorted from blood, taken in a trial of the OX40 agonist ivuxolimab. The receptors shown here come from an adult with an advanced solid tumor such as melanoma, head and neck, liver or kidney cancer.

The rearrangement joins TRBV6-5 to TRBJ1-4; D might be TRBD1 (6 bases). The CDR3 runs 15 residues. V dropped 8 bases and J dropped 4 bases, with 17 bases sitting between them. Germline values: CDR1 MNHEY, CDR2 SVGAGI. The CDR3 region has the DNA TGTGCCAGCTCCCAAGGGGGGCCTGTTAATGAAAAACTGTTTTTT. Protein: CASSQGGPVNEKLFF.

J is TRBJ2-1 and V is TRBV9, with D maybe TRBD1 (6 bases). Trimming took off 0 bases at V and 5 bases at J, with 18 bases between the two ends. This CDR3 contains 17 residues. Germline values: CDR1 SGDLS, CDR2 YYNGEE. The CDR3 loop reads CASSVARGKRGNNEQFF. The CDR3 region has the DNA TGTGCCAGCAGCGTAGCCAGGGGTAAGAGGGGCAACAATGAGCAGTTCTTC.

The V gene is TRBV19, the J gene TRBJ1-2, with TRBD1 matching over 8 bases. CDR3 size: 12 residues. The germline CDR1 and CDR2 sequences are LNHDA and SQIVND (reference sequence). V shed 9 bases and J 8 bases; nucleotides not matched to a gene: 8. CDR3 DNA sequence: TGTGCCAGCGGAGGACAGGGCAGAGGCTACACCTTC. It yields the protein CASGGQGRGYTF.

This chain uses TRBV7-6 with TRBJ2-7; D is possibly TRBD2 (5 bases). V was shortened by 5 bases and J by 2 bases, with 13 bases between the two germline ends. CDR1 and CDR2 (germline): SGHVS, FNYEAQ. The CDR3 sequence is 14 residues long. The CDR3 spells CASSAQDGTYEQYF. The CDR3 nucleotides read TGTGCCAGCAGCGCTCAGGACGGGACCTACGAGCAGTACTTC.

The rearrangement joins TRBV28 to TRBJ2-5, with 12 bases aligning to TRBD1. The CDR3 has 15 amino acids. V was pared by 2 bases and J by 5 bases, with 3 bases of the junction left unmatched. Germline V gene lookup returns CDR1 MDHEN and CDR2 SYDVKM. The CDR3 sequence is CASSLRGQGAETQYF. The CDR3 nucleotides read TGTGCCAGCAGTTTAAGGGGACAGGGGGCTGAGACCCAGTACTTC. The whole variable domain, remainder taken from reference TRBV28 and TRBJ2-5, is DVKVTQSSRYLVKRTGEKVFLECVQDMDHENMFWYRQDPGLGLRLIYFSYDVKMKEKGDIPEGYSVSREKKERFSLILESASTNQTSMYLCASSLRGQGAETQYFGPGTRLLVL.

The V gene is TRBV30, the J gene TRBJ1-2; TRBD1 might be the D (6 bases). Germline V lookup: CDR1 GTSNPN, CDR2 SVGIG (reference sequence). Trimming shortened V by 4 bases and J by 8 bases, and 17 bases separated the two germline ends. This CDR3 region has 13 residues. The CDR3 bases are TGTGCCTGGAAAGGTCTGGGGGCAGTCGGCTACACCTTC. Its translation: CAWKGLGAVGYTF. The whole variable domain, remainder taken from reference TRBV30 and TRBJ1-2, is SQTIHQWPATLVQPVGSPLSLECTVEGTSNPNLYWYRQAAGRGLQLLFYSVGIGQISSEVPQNLSASRPQDRQFILSSKKLLLSDSGFYLCAWKGLGAVGYTFGSGTRLTVV.

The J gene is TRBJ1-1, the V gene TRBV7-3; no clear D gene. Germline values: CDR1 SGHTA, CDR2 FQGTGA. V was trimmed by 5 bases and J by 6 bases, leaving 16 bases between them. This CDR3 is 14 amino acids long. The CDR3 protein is CASSPTPNVAEAFF. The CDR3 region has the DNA TGTGCCAGCAGCCCGACCCCAAATGTCGCTGAAGCTTTCTTT.

The CDR3 bases are TGTGCCAGCGCCCCCGGGGGGATCGGGGTAGGGAACTATGGCTACACCTTC. As protein: CASAPGGIGVGNYGYTF. The V and J genes are TRBV9 and TRBJ1-2, with D maybe TRBD1 (5 bases). The germline V gene encodes CDR1 SGDLS and CDR2 YYNGEE. The CDR3 is 17 residues long. V lost 7 bases to trimming and J lost 2 bases, with 24 bases between them.